Following are 21 T cell receptor beta chains from one sample sequenced in a study of shared clonotypes between healthy human individuals. Clones were sequenced by immunoSEQ multiplex PCR, and TCRdb holds only the in-frame ones, with some missing. This table has some 2.1 million clones, around 95% appearing once. In the naive CD8 group, cells lacked CD45RO and were positively selected for CCR7, so terminally differentiated effector memory CD45RA+ cells were left out. The sample comprised naive CD8+ T cells from PBMCs. These receptors all stem from a man aged 18 to 35 in good health. Some clones in this sample may be carry-over from other donors' samples.

The rearrangement uses TRBV5-1 and TRBJ1-2, with D possibly matching TRBD1 (5 bases). Deletions cut 0 bases from V and 4 bases from J, with 13 bases between. This CDR3 has 15 amino acids. Germline assignment: CDR1 SGHRS and CDR2 YFSETQ. Written as DNA, the CDR3 is TGCGCCAGCAGCTTGGCCCAGGGAAGGGGCTATGGCTACACCTTC. Its protein product is CASSLAQGRGYGYTF.

The J gene is TRBJ2-4, the V gene TRBV13; the match to TRBD1 covers 7 bases. The CDR3 consists of 13 residues. Germline V CDR1 and CDR2: PRHDT, FYEKMQ (reference sequence). Trimming at V came to 4 bases and at J to 6 bases, leaving 3 bases not matched to a gene. The chain's CDR3 is CASSSRQGNIQYF. In nucleotides, the CDR3 is TGTGCCAGCAGCTCAAGACAGGGAAACATTCAGTACTTC.

CDR3 residues: CASSHPGGELAGGGETQYF. The CDR3 bases are TGCGCCAGCAGCCACCCAGGAGGGGAACTAGCGGGAGGAGGGGAGACCCAGTACTTC. The chain uses TRBV4-1 and TRBJ2-5; 12 bases line up with TRBD2. CDR1 and CDR2 (germline): MGHRA, YSYEKL. The J segment lost 5 bases and the V segment lost 3 bases, leaving 16 bases of the junction unmatched. The CDR3 covers 19 residues.

This chain connects TRBV27 to TRBJ2-7; D might be TRBD1 or TRBD2, each matching 5 bases. Germline-derived CDR1 and CDR2 are MNHEY and SMNVEV (reference sequence). V lost 5 bases and J 3 bases, leaving 14 bases between the germline ends. The CDR3 consists of 14 residues. The CDR3 DNA reads TGTGCCAGCAGTCCGGGTGGGGGATACTACGAGCAGTACTTC. Translated, it gives CASSPGGGYYEQYF.

The chain is built from TRBV2 and TRBJ2-7, with D perhaps TRBD2 (5 bases). The CDR3 is made up of 15 amino acids. Per germline, CDR1 SNHLY and CDR2 FYNNEI. Trimming shortened V by 4 bases and J by 6 bases, and 19 bases separated the two germline ends. CDR3 nucleotides: TGTGCCAGCAGTGGTCCACTAGGGAATGTGCCCGAGCAGTACTTC. Encoded protein: CASSGPLGNVPEQYF.

The chain employs TRBV6-6 and TRBJ2-7, with D possibly being TRBD1 or TRBD2 (6 bases each). Germline assignment: CDR1 MNHNY and CDR2 SVGAGI (reference sequence). V lost 5 bases to trimming and J lost 4 bases, with 12 bases between them. This CDR3 has 13 residues. The CDR3 sequence is CASSTSGAYEQYF. The CDR3 coding sequence is TGTGCCAGCAGTACCTCGGGGGCGTACGAGCAGTACTTC.

J is TRBJ1-4 and V is TRBV4-1, with D hard to call. V lost 1 base and J 5 bases, leaving 11 bases between the germline ends. This CDR3 contains 15 residues. CDR1 is MGHRA, CDR2 YSYEKL, per germline. The CDR3 nucleotides read TGCGCCAGCAGCCAAGTGGGCAGCTCGAATGAAAAACTGTTTTTT. Its translation is CASSQVGSSNEKLFF.

The chain links TRBV7-9 to TRBJ2-1; possible D gene TRBD2, 5 bases. Germline V gives CDR1 SEHNR, CDR2 FQNEAQ (reference sequence). The CDR3 has 13 amino acids. V lost 0 bases and J lost 8, with 8 bases in between. This chain's CDR3 is CASSLAGADEQFF. The CDR3 DNA is TGTGCCAGCAGCTTAGCGGGAGCGGATGAGCAGTTCTTC.

The V and J genes are TRBV7-9 and TRBJ2-7; 8 bases line up with TRBD1. Germline V gives CDR1 SEHNR, CDR2 FQNEAQ (reference sequence). V shed 5 bases, J shed 5 bases, and the junction held 8 bases outside the gene matches. This CDR3 contains 14 residues. The CDR3 spells CASSPLTGDHEQYF. The CDR3 DNA reads TGTGCCAGCAGCCCGCTGACAGGGGACCACGAGCAGTACTTC.

The DNA of the CDR3 is TGCGCCAGCAGCCATCGACAGGGGTTTTCCTACGAGCAGTACTTC. Its translation is CASSHRQGFSYEQYF. This chain uses TRBV5-1 with TRBJ2-7; 8 nucleotides align to TRBD1. CDR3 size: 15 residues. The ends lost 4 bases at V and 1 base at J; junction bases unmatched: 7. Per the germline V gene, CDR1 is SGHRS and CDR2 is YFSETQ.

The chain uses TRBV4-2 and TRBJ1-1, with TRBD1 matching over 8 bases. The CDR3 has 17 residues. Germline V lookup: CDR1 LGHNA, CDR2 YNFKEQ. The V gene end was trimmed by 4 bases and the J gene end by 1 base; junction bases not matched to a gene: 11. The CDR3, as DNA: TGTGCCAGCAGCCGAAGGGGGCCGGGACAGGAGAACACTGAAGCTTTCTTT. Translated, it gives CASSRRGPGQENTEAFF.

Points on this clone: A much more abundant neighbour one base away suggests this may be a read error. This sample also contains other DNA sequences that code for the same CDR3. The J gene is TRBJ1-1, the V gene TRBV5-1; no definite D call. The V gene lost 0 bases and the J gene lost 1 base, with 4 bases spanning the gap. The CDR3 length is 13 residues. Germline V gene sequence: CDR1 SGHRS, CDR2 YFSETQ. For the CDR3, the DNA is TGCGCCAGCAGCTTGGGGGCGAACACTGAAGCTTTCTTT. Encoded protein: CASSLGANTEAFF.

This clone was detected once. This CDR3 is CASSLVADTQYF. CDR3 nucleotides: TGTGCCAGCAGCTTGGTGGCAGATACGCAGTATTTT. The chain joins TRBV5-4 to TRBJ2-3; D is undetermined. This CDR3 comprises 12 residues. Trimming cost V 0 bases and J 4 bases, with 3 bases left between them. Germline V CDR1 and CDR2: SGHNT, YYREEE (reference sequence).

The V and J genes are TRBV6-4 and TRBJ2-6; the D is unclear. V was trimmed by 0 bases and J by 4 bases, leaving 4 bases between them. Germline loops: CDR1 MRHNA, CDR2 SNTAGT. The CDR3 has 14 residues. CDR3 sequence reads: CASSDSRGANVLTF. CDR3 in DNA: TGTGCCAGCAGTGACTCGAGAGGGGCCAACGTCCTGACTTTC.

DNA for the CDR3: TGTGCCAGCAGCTTAGACTCTGAGGGCACTGAAGCTTTCTTT. Residues: CASSLDSEGTEAFF. This chain connects TRBV13 to TRBJ1-1; D unclear. CDR1 is PRHDT and CDR2 is FYEKMQ in the germline V gene (reference sequence). Between the trimmed V and J ends, which lost 1 base and 4 bases, there was a span of 10 bases. CDR3 length equals 14 residues.

J is TRBJ2-1 and V is TRBV28; 7 positions match TRBD2. After removal of 3 bases from V and 9 bases from J, the junction contained 5 bases not matched to a gene. The V gene's germline CDR1 is MDHEN and CDR2 SYDVKM. The CDR3 length is 13 residues. The CDR3 DNA reads as TGTGCCAGCAGTTTGACGGGAGGAACTGAGCAGTTCTTC. Its protein product is CASSLTGGTEQFF. Using reference TRBV28 and TRBJ2-1 for the parts outside the CDR3, the full variable domain is DVKVTQSSRYLVKRTGEKVFLECVQDMDHENMFWYRQDPGLGLRLIYFSYDVKMKEKGDIPEGYSVSREKKERFSLILESASTNQTSMYLCASSLTGGTEQFFGPGTRLTVL.

The chain uses TRBV6-6 and TRBJ1-1, with 7 bases identical to TRBD1. This CDR3 is 13 amino acids long. Germline lookup yields CDR1 MNHNY and CDR2 SVGAGI (reference sequence). J was trimmed by 7 bases and V by 9 bases; bases with no gene match: 11. DNA for the CDR3: TGTGCCAGATCCAGGGAGGGGGCCATTGAAGCTTTCTTT. This gives the protein CARSREGAIEAFF.

V and J are TRBV18 and TRBJ1-4; a weak D match, TRBD1 (5 bases). CDR1 and CDR2 from the germline V gene are KGHSH and LQKENI. The length of the CDR3 is 13 residues. Trimming shortened V by 6 bases and J by 5 bases, and 10 bases separated the two germline ends. The CDR3 sequence is CASSRDVNEKLFF. CDR3 coding DNA: TGTGCCAGCTCTAGGGACGTGAATGAAAAACTGTTTTTT.

The chain recombines TRBV15 with TRBJ1-3; 8 positions match TRBD1. From germline, CDR1 is LNHNV and CDR2 YYDKDF (reference sequence). V lost 3 bases and J lost 0; bases outside the gene matches: 7. The CDR3 has 17 residues. The CDR3 nucleotides read TGTGCCACCAGCAGGGTGACAGGGGTCTTCTCTGGAAACACCATATATTTT. This encodes CATSRVTGVFSGNTIYF.

This sequence joins TRBV2 and TRBJ2-1, with 9 bases identical to TRBD2. The V gene's germline CDR1 is SNHLY and CDR2 FYNNEI. V lost 8 bases and J lost 3; bases outside the gene matches: 11. CDR3 length: 16 residues. CDR3 bases: TGTGCCAGCGTAGGCGGGCTAGCGGGACTCTACAATGAGCAGTTCTTC. It translates to CASVGGLAGLYNEQFF.

V and J are TRBV5-5 and TRBJ2-7, with 8 bases aligning to TRBD2. CDR1 is SGHKS, CDR2 YYEKEE, per germline (reference sequence). CDR3 length equals 16 residues. Trimming at V came to 1 base and at J to 5 bases, leaving 11 bases not matched to a gene. The CDR3 coding sequence is TGTGCCAGCAGCTTGTTTCGGGAGGGCGCCATGGACGAGCAGTACTTC. Protein: CASSLFREGAMDEQYF.